This TCR beta chain was documented in a study of beta chain features in type 1 diabetes. Sequenced material consisted of expressed TCRB transcripts (all of the isolated RNA was reverse transcribed). Produced via immunoSEQ multiplex PCR; TCRdb's table is partial and in-frame only. Of approximately 470,000 clones listed, around 28% were seen once; the top ten hold roughly 0.06%. This clone was picked up a small number of times. CDR3 size: 13 residues. Germline-derived CDR1 and CDR2 are SGHRS and YFSETQ. J gave up 8 bases and V 5 bases, and 7 bases lay outside the gene matches. The TCR originated in a man younger than 35 in good health. Sequenced sample: naive CD4+ T cells from blood. The rearrangement uses TRBV5-1 and TRBJ1-2; 9 positions agree with TRBD1. The CDR3 region is CASRAGTGNGYTF. The DNA for the CDR3 is TGCGCCAGCAGGGCCGGGACAGGGAACGGCTACACCTTC. Drawing the rest from reference TRBV5-1 and TRBJ1-2, the complete variable domain is KAGVTQTPRYLIKTRGQQVTLSCSPISGHRSVSWYQQTPGQGLQFLFEYFSETQRNKGNFPGRFSGRQFSNSRSEMNVSTLELGDSALYLCASRAGTGNGYTFGSGTRLTVV.